This is a list of T cell receptor beta chains from one sample in a study of monozygotic twins with inflammatory bowel disease. Following a re-call of the 5' RACE reads, TCRdb has one entry per CDR3 protein and lacks DNA. The listing records around 400,000 distinct CDR3 sequences. The sequenced sample was blood. These receptors all stem from a human donor with ulcerative colitis or Crohn's disease, or a healthy co-twin of an affected twin (not recorded which). CDR3s include the opening cysteine and the closing phenylalanine or tryptophan.

TRBJ2-1 | TRBV20-1 | CSARELSEQFF
TRBJ2-7 | TRBV5-4 | CASSFFGTGGGEQYF
TRBJ1-5 | TRBV19 | CASEDREIVRGNQPQHF
TRBJ2-1 | TRBV5-1 | CASSLGGLNYNEQFF
TRBJ2-7 | TRBV20-1 | CSATGLYEQYF
TRBJ2-1 | TRBV4-1 | CASSQESDRSYNEQFF
TRBJ2-2 | TRBV7-2 | CASSTGQVGHTGELFF
TRBJ2-1 | TRBV7-9 | CASSLEGLAGNNEQFF
TRBJ2-5 | TRBV28 | CASSLRKTQYF
TRBJ1-1 | TRBV5-1 | CASSYSGHRSPTEAFF
TRBJ2-2 | TRBV15 | CATSRDGDTGELFF
TRBJ2-7 | TRBV4-1 | CASSPGGTRTYEQYF
TRBJ2-7 | TRBV28 | CASYGANDFSYEQYF
TRBJ2-3 | TRBV6-1 | CASRPPGLGADTQYF
TRBJ1-2 | TRBV3-1 | CASSQQGPYGYTF
TRBJ1-5 | TRBV20-1 | CSARGSDRYNQPQHF
TRBJ2-5 | TRBV5-1 | CASSFSTGQETQYF
TRBJ1-4 | TRBV12-3/TRBV12-4 | CASRPDRGGEKLFF
TRBJ2-1 | TRBV2 | CASTVERGSYNEQFF
TRBJ2-5 | TRBV6-5 | CASSLLARETQYF
TRBJ2-6 | TRBV5-4 | CASSLPLFGANVLTF
TRBJ1-1 | TRBV9 | CASSPGHRNTEAFF
TRBJ2-7 | TRBV3-1 | CASSLRTGYYEQYF
TRBJ2-7 | TRBV5-5 | CASSPSAEGFYEQYF
TRBJ2-1 | TRBV20-1 | CSARVTTSYNEQFF
TRBJ1-1 | TRBV6-1 | CASGSTGIDTEAFF
TRBJ1-1 | TRBV29-1 | CSVVGRLGNTEAFF
TRBJ1-2 | TRBV12-3/TRBV12-4 | CASTQDDRVYHGYTF